This T cell receptor (beta chain) was identified during a study of blood T cell repertoires in COVID-19. Study-wide context: T cells, B-cell-depleted T cells, or PBMCs provided the cDNA or gDNA that served as material.

CDR3 length equals 15 residues. Trimming cost V 0 bases and J 7 bases, with 12 bases left between them. CDR1 MNHEY and CDR2 SVGAGI come from the germline V gene. Per the study methods: For nucleated cells, counts were estimated from reference gene primer amplification. The repertoire was sequenced with immunoSEQ multiplex PCR; TCRdb's copy has only in-frame clones and lacks some. V, J and clone size are those of that table, while D and trimming were read from the DNA. This table holds over 150,000 clones, just under 85% found once. Specimen: peripheral blood. The rearrangement links TRBV6-5 to TRBJ1-4; TRBD1 might be the D (5 bases). This clonotype originated in a woman aged 55-70 years with acute or convalescent COVID-19. The CDR3 loop is CASSYSRVLGEKLFF. DNA of the CDR3: TGTGCCAGCAGTTACTCCAGGGTACTGGGTGAAAAACTGTTTTTT.